This T cell receptor (beta chain) was recovered during a study of cytomegalovirus exposure and HLA in healthy donors. A multiplex PCR was run with 60 Vbeta primers and 13 Jbeta primers. The table came from immunoSEQ multiplex PCR; TCRdb's copy has only in-frame clones and leaves some out. Altogether 150,000 to 200,000 clones are present, 70% to 80% being singletons, with the ten largest covering about 4.6%. Study-wide results and caveats: Analysis was carried out at a later point, and it linked a missense DCLRE1C variant to TCR beta V- and J-gene trimming. In a later analysis, HLA-C alleles had the fewest associated TCRs, DRB1 alleles the most.

On this clone itself: Its antigen remains unknown. A junction end diverges from the germline sequence, so it may reflect a read error.

Germline V gene data show CDR1 as SEHNR and CDR2 as FQNEAQ (reference sequence). The CDR3 length is 15 residues. While unrecorded immune exposures were likely, the donors were nominally healthy when sampled. Sequencing input: PBMCs. The sequence was collected from a man aged 35 to 55 in good health and CMV-seronegative. The chain has TRBV7-9 and TRBJ1-1, with a weak D call TRBD1 (5 bases). Written as DNA, the CDR3 is TGTTCCAGCAGCCCGTCTTGGGGGGAAGGCACTGAAGCTTTCTTT. This codes for CSSSPSWGEGTEAFF.